This T cell receptor beta chain was obtained from a study of shared clonotypes between healthy human individuals. Cells designated naive CD8 were CD45RO-negative and were positively selected for CCR7, with terminally differentiated effector memory CD45RA+ cells excluded. The authors loaded 150 to 250 ng DNA, 28,000 or so T cell genomes, into sorted-subset replicate PCRs. Produced via immunoSEQ multiplex PCR; TCRdb's table is partial and in-frame only. The sample has millions of clones; approximately 95% are singletons. Germline CDR1 and CDR2: SQVTM and ANQGSEA. The CDR3 totals 13 residues. V was pared by 8 bases and J by 6 bases, with 9 bases of the junction left unmatched.

The sequenced sample was naive CD8+ T cells sorted from blood. The source is a young man in good health. The chain carries TRBV29-1 and TRBJ2-7; TRBD1 aligns across 11 bases. The CDR3 coding sequence is TGCAGCATAACCGGGACAGGGGGTGCCGAGCAGTACTTC. Its protein product is CSITGTGGAEQYF.